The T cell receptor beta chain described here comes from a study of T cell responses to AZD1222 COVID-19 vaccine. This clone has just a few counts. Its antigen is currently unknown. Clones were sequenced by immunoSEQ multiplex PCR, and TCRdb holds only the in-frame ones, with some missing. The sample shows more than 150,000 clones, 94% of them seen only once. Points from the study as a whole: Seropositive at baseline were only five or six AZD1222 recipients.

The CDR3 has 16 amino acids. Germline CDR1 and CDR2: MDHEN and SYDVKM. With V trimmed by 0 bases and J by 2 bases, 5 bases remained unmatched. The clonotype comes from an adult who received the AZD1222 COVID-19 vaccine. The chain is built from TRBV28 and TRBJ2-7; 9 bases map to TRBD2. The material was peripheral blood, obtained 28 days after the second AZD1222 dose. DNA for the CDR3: TGTGCCAGCAGTTTATGGTCTAGCGGGAACCCCTACGAGCAGTACTTC. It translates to CASSLWSSGNPYEQYF.